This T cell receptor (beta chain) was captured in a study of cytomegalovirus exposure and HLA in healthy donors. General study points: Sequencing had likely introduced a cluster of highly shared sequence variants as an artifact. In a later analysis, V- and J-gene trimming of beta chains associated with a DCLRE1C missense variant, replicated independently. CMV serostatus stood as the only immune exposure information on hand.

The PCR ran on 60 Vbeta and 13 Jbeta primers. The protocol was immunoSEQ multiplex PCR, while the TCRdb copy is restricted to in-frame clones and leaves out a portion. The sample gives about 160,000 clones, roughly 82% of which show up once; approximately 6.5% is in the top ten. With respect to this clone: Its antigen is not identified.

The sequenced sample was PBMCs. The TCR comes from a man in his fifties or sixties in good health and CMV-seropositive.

CDR3: CASRDRIAKNIQYF. In nucleotides, the CDR3 is TGTGCCAGCAGGGACAGAATAGCCAAAAACATTCAGTACTTC. The rearrangement joins TRBV6-5 to TRBJ2-4; tentatively, D is TRBD1 (6 bases). This CDR3 is 14 amino acids long. The V and J ends lost 6 bases and 0 bases respectively, with 9 bases between them. The V gene's germline CDR1 is MNHEY and CDR2 SVGAGI.